This TCR beta chain comes out of a study of CD8+ T cells in alopecia areata. The overall study: Among treated patients, oral tofacitinib was administered at 5 to 10 mg twice daily.

Following RNA extraction, reverse transcription yielded cDNA that acted as the sequencing template. Profiled with immunoSEQ multiplex PCR; TCRdb holds only in-frame clones, not every one. This table holds roughly 230,000 clones, around two fifths found once. Study-wide results and limits: For lesional scalp, especially alopecia totalis/universalis, clonality was higher than in normal scalp.

Turning to this clone: Its antigen is unknown.

Treatment of the sample: oral pan-JAK inhibitor, 5-10 mg twice daily. CDR3 length: 17 amino acids. Germline CDR1 and CDR2: SGHNT and YYREEE (reference sequence). After removal of 3 bases from V and 5 bases from J, the junction contained 9 bases not matched to a gene. The TCR was taken from a human donor with alopecia areata. Sequencing used CD4+ T cells sorted from blood, obtained around week 36, from a patient treated with tofacitinib. The rearrangement links TRBV5-4 to TRBJ2-5; 14 positions match TRBD2. CDR3 amino acids: CASSSWTSGRLPETQYF. CDR3 coding DNA: TGTGCCAGCAGCTCCTGGACTAGCGGGAGGCTTCCGGAGACCCAGTACTTC.